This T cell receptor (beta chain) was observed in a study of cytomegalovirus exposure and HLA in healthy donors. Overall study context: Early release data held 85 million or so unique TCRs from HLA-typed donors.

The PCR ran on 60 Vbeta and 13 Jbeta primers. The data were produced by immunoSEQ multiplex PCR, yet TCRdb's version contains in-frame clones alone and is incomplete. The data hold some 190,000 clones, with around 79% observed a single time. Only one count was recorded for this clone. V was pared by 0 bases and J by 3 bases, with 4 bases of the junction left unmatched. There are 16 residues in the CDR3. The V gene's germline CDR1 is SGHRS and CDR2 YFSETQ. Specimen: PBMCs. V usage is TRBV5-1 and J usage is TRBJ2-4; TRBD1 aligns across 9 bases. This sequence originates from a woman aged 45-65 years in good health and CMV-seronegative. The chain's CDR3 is CASSLGDRDGKNIQYF. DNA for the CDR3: TGCGCCAGCAGCTTGGGGGACAGGGACGGCAAAAACATTCAGTACTTC.